This T cell receptor beta chain was obtained from a study of blood T cells in healthy people across ages. The people who gave samples were healthy Caucasians from Russia, aged 6 to 90. Study results and caveats: Whereas aged donors had fewer naive CD4+ cells, long-lived donors had more of them and higher diversity. From one million sequenced T cells, diversity estimates were lower bounds. Age showed a roughly linear inverse relationship with TCR beta diversity per million T cells.

A second PCR of roughly 6 to 12 cycles used a sample-barcoded 5' primer and a J-beta primer mix. TCRdb reanalysed the 5' RACE reads using MiXCR and keeps one entry per CDR3 protein. The sample records 1.5 million to 1.8 million distinct CDR3 sequences, approximately 42% being singletons. V gave up 5 bases and J gave up 8 bases, with 15 bases separating them. CDR1 and CDR2 from the germline V gene are SGHTA and FQGTGA. The CDR3 sequence is 13 residues long. There are many counts of this clonotype. Antigen unknown. This receptor was identified in a woman between 18 and 30 years old in good health. This chain links TRBV7-3 with TRBJ1-2; D remains unclear. Sequencing input: blood. The CDR3: CASSPTSGEGYTF. CDR3 DNA: TGTGCCAGCAGCCCGACCTCTGGAGAGGGCTACACCTTC.